This entry lists 9 T cell receptor beta chains sequenced from one sample in a study of cytomegalovirus exposure and HLA in healthy donors. The PCR made use of 60 Vbeta and 13 Jbeta primers. Profiled with immunoSEQ multiplex PCR; TCRdb holds only in-frame clones, not every one. The sample holds 150,000 to 200,000 clones; 60% to 80% are singletons and the top ten take 11% to 15%. Sequencing was carried out using PBMCs. These receptors all stem from a man in his fifties or sixties in good health and CMV-seropositive.

The chain uses TRBV4-2 and TRBJ2-5, with 12 positions matching TRBD2. Per the germline V gene, CDR1 is LGHNA and CDR2 is YNFKEQ. The CDR3 length is 16 residues. V shed 0 bases and J 2 bases; nucleotides not matched to a gene: 1. The CDR3 DNA reads TGTGCCAGCAGCCAAGAGGGGACTAGCGGGCAAGAGACCCAGTACTTC. Its protein is CASSQEGTSGQETQYF.

This rearrangement joins TRBV9 to TRBJ2-1; 9 nucleotides match TRBD2. Germline V gene data show CDR1 as SGDLS and CDR2 as YYNGEE. Trimming at V came to 3 bases and at J to 8 bases, leaving 3 bases not matched to a gene. This CDR3 is 13 amino acids long. The CDR3 nucleotides are TGTGCCAGCAGCGACGCGGGGGGGCATGAGCAGTTCTTC. As protein: CASSDAGGHEQFF.

The chain carries TRBV7-2 and TRBJ2-1; D might be TRBD2 (6 bases). Trimming removed 3 bases from V and 2 bases from J, with 8 bases in between. The germline CDR1 and CDR2 sequences are SGHTA and FQGNSA. The CDR3 covers 14 residues. Here the CDR3 DNA reads TGTGCCAGCAGCTTGGGGGGACCCTACAATGAGCAGTTCTTC. The encoded protein is CASSLGGPYNEQFF.

About this clone itself: The same CDR3 is also encoded by other DNA sequences in this sample. The V gene is TRBV5-6, the J gene TRBJ1-1; 9 positions match TRBD1. The length of the CDR3 is 14 residues. Germline assignment: CDR1 SGHDT and CDR2 YYEEEE. With 0 bases clipped from V and 5 bases from J, the junction kept 2 bases outside the gene matches. This CDR3 reads CASSLGTGATEAFF. CDR3 in DNA: TGTGCCAGCAGCTTGGGGACAGGGGCGACTGAAGCTTTCTTT.

This clone was recorded only once. The chain is built from TRBV7-8 and TRBJ1-6; TRBD1 matches 8 bases. Germline values: CDR1 SGHVS, CDR2 FQNEAQ. This CDR3 is 19 amino acids long. Trimming at V came to 3 bases and at J to 1 base, leaving 11 bases not matched to a gene. CDR3 nucleotides: TGTGCCAGCAGCTTGCCTATCGGACAGGGAGTTTCCTATAATTCACCCCTCCACTTT. Translating gives CASSLPIGQGVSYNSPLHF.

V is TRBV5-1 and J is TRBJ1-4; possibly TRBD1 for D (5 bases). Germline CDR1 SGHRS, CDR2 YFSETQ. Deletions cut 0 bases from V and 8 bases from J, with 8 bases between. The CDR3 is 13 residues long. The CDR3 DNA follows: TGCGCCAGCAGCTTGGCAGGGTACGAAAAACTGTTTTTT. Protein sequence: CASSLAGYEKLFF.

The chain combines TRBV23-1 with TRBJ1-4; possibly TRBD1 for D (5 bases). TRBV23-1 is known as an ORF, though its function is uncertain. Trimming stripped 7 bases from V and 0 bases from J, with 9 bases between. This CDR3 contains 14 residues. The CDR3 here is CASIRDSTNEKLFF. As DNA, the CDR3 is TGCGCCAGCATCCGGGACTCAACTAATGAAAAACTGTTTTTT.

This clone was found many times. The chain has TRBV29-1 and TRBJ1-1; no clear D. This CDR3 is built from 13 residues. V was shortened by 5 bases and J by 0 bases, with 10 bases between the two germline ends. CDR1 and CDR2 (germline): SQVTM, ANQGSEA. For the CDR3, the DNA is TGCAGCGTTAAGATGGAGGTGAACACTGAAGCTTTCTTT. Translated: CSVKMEVNTEAFF.

CDR3 in DNA: TGTGCCAGCAGTTTATCAGGGGCGGCAGCCCGGAGCTCTGGGGCCAACGTCCTGACTTTC. Its translation: CASSLSGAAARSSGANVLTF. The rearrangement uses TRBV27 and TRBJ2-6; D is possibly TRBD1 (5 bases). The length of the CDR3 is 20 residues. Trimming took off 0 bases at V and 0 bases at J, with 18 bases between the two ends. Germline V gene sequence: CDR1 MNHEY, CDR2 SMNVEV (reference sequence).